The subject of this entry is one T cell receptor beta chain. The target antigen is unknown. The sample belongs to a study of OX40 agonist ivuxolimab in advanced cancers. Whole-study context: Administration of intravenous ivuxolimab to patients occurred every 2 weeks at 0.01 to 10 mg/kg. Patients with prior anti-PD-1, anti-PD-L1 or anti-CTLA-4 therapy were eligible; less than 50% had some.

Notes on the study in general: Expanded clones tended on average to be more numerous among CD8+ T cells than CD4+.

Sequencing used immunoSEQ multiplex PCR; TCRdb keeps in-frame clones, though not all of them. The sample carries tens of thousands of clones, over 90% recorded once. Trimming cost V 4 bases and J 3 bases, with 19 bases left between them. Germline CDR1 reads MGHRA; CDR2 reads YSYEKL. CDR3 length: 17 residues. The sequenced sample was CD4+ or CD8+ T cells sorted from blood, obtained in a trial of the OX40 agonist ivuxolimab. The sequence was obtained from an adult with an advanced solid tumor such as melanoma, head and neck, liver or kidney cancer. The rearrangement uses TRBV4-1 and TRBJ2-1; perhaps TRBD2 as D (6 bases). Written as DNA, the CDR3 is TGCGCCAGCAGCCCCAATCGGGGCGGGACCTACTACAATGAGCAGTTCTTC. Amino acids: CASSPNRGGTYYNEQFF.